The clone carrying this T cell receptor beta chain was recorded a few times. Here immunoSEQ multiplex PCR was the method, and the copy in TCRdb shows in-frame clones only, minus some. The table has 84,000 or so clones, about 80% seen once. The source of the sample is a study of OX40 agonist ivuxolimab in advanced cancers. Looking at the study overall: Intravenous ivuxolimab was administered to patients every 2 weeks at 0.01 to 10 mg/kg. Partial responses occurred in three patients (one hepatocellular carcinoma, two cutaneous melanoma).

CDR1 is SGHTA and CDR2 is FQGNSA in the germline V gene. Trimming cost V 7 bases and J 4 bases; bases outside gene matches: 8. The CDR3 runs to 16 residues. Exclusion of a patient followed from autoimmune disease history or systemic immunosuppression. Sampling times: baseline, cycle 4 day 1, cycle 7 day 1. Sample: CD4+ or CD8+ T cells sorted from blood, taken in a trial of the OX40 agonist ivuxolimab. The receptor's source is an adult with an advanced solid tumor such as melanoma, head and neck, liver or kidney cancer. V usage is TRBV7-2 and J usage is TRBJ2-1, with 12 bases identical to TRBD2. The CDR3 loop reads CASTSTSGGVYNEQFF. The CDR3 DNA sequence: TGTGCCAGCACCTCGACTAGCGGGGGTGTATACAATGAGCAGTTCTTC.